These 22 T cell receptor beta chains originate from one sample sequenced in a study of shared T cell receptors in the human thymus. Clones were read by immunoSEQ multiplex PCR, and TCRdb kept only the in-frame ones, dropping some. Of under 850,000 clones listed, around nine tenths were seen once; the top ten hold approximately 0.01%. Another study also made use of these data, one on human thymus T cells.

Sample: thymocytes. These receptors all stem from a boy under two years old with a congenital heart defect.

The chain links TRBV4-3 to TRBJ2-7; 12 bases are a match to TRBD2. Unmatched junction bases numbered 10, after V lost 0 bases and J lost 7 bases. The CDR3 has 17 amino acids. Germline values: CDR1 LGHNA, CDR2 YSLEER. CDR3 bases: TGCGCCAGCAGCCAAGATCGACTAGCGGGGGCGTCGGGGGAGCAGTACTTC. This codes for CASSQDRLAGASGEQYF.

J is TRBJ2-3 and V is TRBV9; 9 bases agree with TRBD2. This CDR3 has 16 amino acids. Looked up from germline, CDR1 is SGDLS and CDR2 is YYNGEE. After removal of 0 bases from V and 4 bases from J, the junction contained 6 bases not matched to a gene. The CDR3 loop reads CASSVGIAGVPDTQYF. The DNA for the CDR3 is TGTGCCAGCAGCGTAGGAATAGCGGGAGTGCCAGATACGCAGTATTTT.

The genes are TRBV27 and TRBJ2-5, with TRBD1 as a possible D gene (5 bases). This CDR3 spans 13 amino acids. The germline gives CDR1 MNHEY, CDR2 SMNVEV (reference sequence). V was clipped by 6 bases and J by 1 base, with 9 bases between them. The CDR3 here is CASSLRVQETQYF. DNA of the CDR3: TGTGCCAGCAGCCTCAGGGTCCAAGAGACCCAGTACTTC.

The rearrangement uses TRBV2 and TRBJ1-5; a possible D gene is TRBD1 (6 bases). V gave up 4 bases and J gave up 2 bases, with 9 bases separating them. Per germline, CDR1 SNHLY and CDR2 FYNNEI. The length of the CDR3 is 14 residues. CDR3 residues: CASSAGGRNQPQHF. CDR3 DNA sequence: TGTGCCAGCAGTGCCGGGGGGCGCAATCAGCCCCAGCATTTT.

This chain links TRBV7-6 with TRBJ1-2; 7 nucleotides align to TRBD1. Per the germline V gene, CDR1 is SGHVS and CDR2 is FNYEAQ. This CDR3 has 13 residues. V gave up 2 bases and J gave up 8 bases; unmatched junction bases: 5. The CDR3, as DNA: TGTGCCAGCAGCTTATCAGGGGGAAGGGGCTACACCTTC. Its translation is CASSLSGGRGYTF.

The genes are TRBV18 and TRBJ2-7, with TRBD1 matching 9 bases. Germline V gene lookup returns CDR1 KGHSH and CDR2 LQKENI. The CDR3 totals 15 residues. The ends lost 1 base at V and 9 bases at J; junction bases unmatched: 10. In DNA, the CDR3 is TGTGCCAGCTCACCACGACAGGGGGAGATTCCTCGGCAGTACTTC. Its protein product is CASSPRQGEIPRQYF.

The genes are TRBV4-2 and TRBJ2-3; 7 positions agree with TRBD2. J gave up 3 bases and V 0 bases, and 9 bases lay outside the gene matches. The germline V gene has CDR1 LGHNA and CDR2 YNFKEQ. This CDR3 region has 17 residues. The CDR3 loop reads CASSQDNRSGVTDTQYF. Written as DNA, the CDR3 is TGTGCCAGCAGCCAAGACAACCGCAGCGGGGTTACAGATACGCAGTATTTT.

The chain combines TRBV5-8 with TRBJ2-1; the D gene is possibly TRBD2 (6 bases). The V gene lost 3 bases and the J gene lost 7 bases, with 29 bases spanning the gap. The CDR3 is 19 amino acids. Germline V CDR1 and CDR2: SGHTS, YDEGEE. The CDR3 protein is CASSWGRRERAPECNEQFF. The CDR3 DNA reads TGTGCCAGCAGCTGGGGGAGGCGGGAAAGGGCCCCGGAGTGTAATGAGCAGTTCTTC.

This chain links TRBV5-1 with TRBJ2-1; 8 bases are a match to TRBD2. This CDR3 is 18 amino acids long. The junction had 15 bases not matched to a gene; V was cut back by 0 bases and J by 7 bases. Germline lookup yields CDR1 SGHRS and CDR2 YFSETQ. CDR3 region: CASSLVDLPAGALNEQFF. CDR3 in DNA: TGCGCCAGCAGCTTGGTGGACCTCCCAGCGGGAGCTCTGAATGAGCAGTTCTTC.

The rearrangement joins TRBV14 to TRBJ2-2, with a tentative D call TRBD2 (6 bases). There are 17 residues in the CDR3. V shed 0 bases and J shed 5 bases, with 16 bases lying between them. Germline V CDR1 and CDR2: SGHDN, FVKESK. This CDR3 reads CASSQEGRRGFTGELFF. The CDR3 DNA is TGTGCCAGCAGCCAAGAGGGGAGGCGGGGCTTTACCGGGGAGCTGTTTTTT.

This clone was recorded once. The J gene is TRBJ1-1, the V gene TRBV12-5, with TRBD1 matching 7 bases. The germline V gene has CDR1 LGHNT and CDR2 FRNRAP. This CDR3 has 17 residues. V dropped 3 bases and J dropped 3; count of bases not matched to a gene: 13. CDR3 amino acids: CASGLRAPTGVDTEAFF. In DNA, the CDR3 is TGTGCTAGTGGTTTAAGGGCCCCCACAGGGGTGGACACTGAAGCTTTCTTT.

This rearrangement joins TRBV5-1 to TRBJ2-3; D remains unclear. Between the trimmed V and J ends, which lost 4 bases and 4 bases, there was a span of 13 bases. CDR1 SGHRS and CDR2 YFSETQ come from the germline V gene. The CDR3 runs to 14 residues. CDR3 DNA sequence: TGCGCCAGCAGCCGCTACCCCGCACCAGATACGCAGTATTTT. It encodes CASSRYPAPDTQYF. The whole variable domain, remainder taken from reference TRBV5-1 and TRBJ2-3, is KAGVTQTPRYLIKTRGQQVTLSCSPISGHRSVSWYQQTPGQGLQFLFEYFSETQRNKGNFPGRFSGRQFSNSRSEMNVSTLELGDSALYLCASSRYPAPDTQYFGPGTRLTVL.

The chain links TRBV6-5 to TRBJ2-7, with TRBD2 as a possible D gene (5 bases). The CDR3 extends over 14 amino acids. Trimming shortened V by 7 bases and J by 5 bases, and 18 bases separated the two germline ends. The germline V gene has CDR1 MNHEY and CDR2 SVGAGI. CDR3 DNA sequence: TGTGCCAGCACCCCCGGGGTAGCGAACGACGAGCAGTACTTC. Translation gives CASTPGVANDEQYF.

CDR3 in amino acids: CASRAGQPLTSYEQYF. The DNA of the CDR3 is TGTGCCAGCAGGGCGGGACAGCCCTTAACCTCCTACGAGCAGTACTTC. The chain joins TRBV28 to TRBJ2-7; a weak D match, TRBD1 (7 bases). V dropped 6 bases and J dropped 0 bases, with 18 bases sitting between them. Per germline, CDR1 MDHEN and CDR2 SYDVKM. CDR3 length: 16 residues.

The CDR3 nucleotides are TGTGCAAGTCGCTTACAAGTCGGGAGCGACAATGAGCAGTTCTTC. It translates to CASRLQVGSDNEQFF. The chain is built from TRBV12-2 and TRBJ2-1; the table names TRBD2, a call not compared with the DNA. TRBV12-2 is a recognized pseudogene. The CDR3 runs 15 residues.

The chain links TRBV7-8 to TRBJ2-7; 10 bases are shared with TRBD2. J was trimmed by 4 bases and V by 2 bases; bases with no gene match: 5. The CDR3 contains 15 residues. Germline V gene lookup returns CDR1 SGHVS and CDR2 FQNEAQ. CDR3 coding DNA: TGTGCCAGCAGCTTACTAGCGGGAGTGGAGTACGAGCAGTACTTC. Its protein product is CASSLLAGVEYEQYF. The variable domain in full, completed from reference TRBV7-8 and TRBJ2-7, reads GAGVSQSPRYKVAKRGQDVALRCDPISGHVSLFWYQQALGQGPEFLTYFQNEAQLDKSGLPSDRFFAERPEGSVSTLKIQRTQQEDSAVYLCASSLLAGVEYEQYFGPGTRLTVT.

The chain employs TRBV4-2 and TRBJ1-4, with 12 positions matching TRBD1. V was clipped by 5 bases and J by 7 bases; unmatched bases: 11. From germline, CDR1 is LGHNA and CDR2 YNFKEQ. This CDR3 has 17 residues. CDR3 DNA: TGTGCCAGCAGCGGAGCCCGGGACAGGGGGCTGAGTGAAAAACTGTTTTTT. As protein: CASSGARDRGLSEKLFF.

This chain connects TRBV4-3 to TRBJ2-1; no clear D gene. The germline V gene has CDR1 LGHNA and CDR2 YSLEER. Between the trimmed V and J ends, which lost 0 bases and 0 bases, there was a span of 12 bases. The CDR3 length is 17 residues. In DNA form, the CDR3 reads TGCGCCAGCAGCCAAGAATACTTGATGAGCTCCTACAATGAGCAGTTCTTC. This translates into CASSQEYLMSSYNEQFF.

J is TRBJ2-7 and V is TRBV9, with TRBD1 matching 8 bases. The CDR3 is 16 amino acids. The germline V gene encodes CDR1 SGDLS and CDR2 YYNGEE. The V gene end was trimmed by 2 bases and the J gene end by 2 bases; junction bases not matched to a gene: 9. The CDR3 sequence: CASSVRPGQETYEQYF. As DNA, the CDR3 is TGTGCCAGCAGCGTGAGACCGGGACAGGAGACCTACGAGCAGTACTTC. Full variable domain (remainder filled in from reference TRBV9 and TRBJ2-7): DSGVTQTPKHLITATGQRVTLRCSPRSGDLSVYWYQQSLDQGLQFLIQYYNGEERAKGNILERFSAQQFPDLHSELNLSSLELGDSALYFCASSVRPGQETYEQYFGPGTRLTVT.

V usage is TRBV21-1 and J usage is TRBJ2-1; the table's D call of TRBD2 was not tested on the DNA. TRBV21-1 is a pseudogene locus. The CDR3 extends over 19 amino acids. The CDR3 DNA sequence: TGTGCCAGCAGCAATATGACTAGCGGGAGGGAGGTTTGGGCAAGGGAGCAGTTCTTC. This codes for CASSNMTSGREVWAREQFF.

This rearrangement joins TRBV6-6 to TRBJ2-7; TRBD1 might be the D (5 bases). V was pared by 2 bases and J by 5 bases, with 10 bases between. Germline CDR1 MNHNY, CDR2 SVGAGI (reference sequence). The CDR3 covers 13 residues. CDR3 bases: TGTGCCAGCAGTTACCTATGGGGCAACGAGCAGTACTTC. This gives the protein CASSYLWGNEQYF.

CDR3 in amino acids: CASSQESDSSNEKLFF. The DNA of the CDR3 is TGTGCCAGCAGCCAAGAATCGGACAGCTCTAATGAAAAACTGTTTTTT. V is TRBV14 and J is TRBJ1-4, with D maybe TRBD1 (6 bases). The CDR3 spans 16 residues. The germline V gene has CDR1 SGHDN and CDR2 FVKESK. V was pared by 0 bases and J by 3 bases, with 11 bases between.